Listed below are T cell receptor beta chains from one sample, sequenced in a study of PD-L1 blockade in urothelial cancer. The repertoire was sequenced with immunoSEQ multiplex PCR; TCRdb's copy has only in-frame clones and lacks some. The sample has 35,000 to 55,000 clones; 82% are singletons. The sample here was PBMCs, taken around atezolizumab (anti-PD-L1) treatment. The receptors come from a man between 65 and 80 years old with urothelial cancer. CDR3s include the opening cysteine and the closing phenylalanine or tryptophan. Each record gives: CDR3 protein, CDR3 DNA, J gene, V gene, D gene. D genes are given only for firm matches.

CSAQGEAEAFF | TGCAGCGCACAGGGGGAGGCTGAAGCTTTCTTT | TRBJ1-1 | TRBV29-1 | TRBD1
CASSSGTGETDTQYF | TGCGCCAGTAGTTCCGGGACAGGGGAGACAGATACGCAGTATTTT | TRBJ2-3 | TRBV5-1 | TRBD1
CASSPQDRSPEQYF | TGTGCCAGCTCACCACAGGACAGGTCCCCCGAGCAGTACTTC | TRBJ2-7 | TRBV18 | TRBD1
CASSRGTGSSYEQYF | TGTGCCAGCAGCAGGGGTACAGGGAGCTCCTACGAGCAGTACTTC | TRBJ2-7 | TRBV5-4 | .
CASSYSNVGWETQYF | TGTGCCAGCAGTTACTCGAATGTGGGCTGGGAGACCCAGTACTTC | TRBJ2-5 | TRBV6-5 | .
CASSLDGELFGNTIYF | TGCGCCAGCAGCTTGGACGGGGAACTTTTCGGAAACACCATATATTTT | TRBJ1-3 | TRBV5-1 | .
CASSLTSGVYNEQFF | TGTGCCAGCAGCCTCACTAGCGGGGTCTACAATGAGCAGTTCTTC | TRBJ2-1 | TRBV2 | TRBD2
CASSWLGWDEQFF | TGTGCCAGCAGCTGGCTCGGGTGGGATGAGCAGTTCTTC | TRBJ2-1 | TRBV7-9 | .
CASSPSITGELFF | TGTGCCAGCAGCCCTAGTATCACCGGGGAGCTGTTTTTT | TRBJ2-2 | TRBV9 | .
CATSRGGGTYNEQFF | TGTGCCACCAGCAGAGGGGGGGGGACATACAATGAGCAGTTCTTC | TRBJ2-1 | TRBV15 | .